One and the same sample provided the 14 T cell receptor beta chains below, sequenced in a study of blood T cell repertoires in COVID-19. Here immunoSEQ multiplex PCR was the method, and the copy in TCRdb shows in-frame clones only, minus some. In the table there are approximately 210,000 clones, 65% to 85% of which are singletons. Sequencing input: peripheral blood. The receptors originated from a woman aged 45 to 65 with acute or convalescent COVID-19.

This rearrangement joins TRBV28 to TRBJ1-5; possibly TRBD1 for D (6 bases). Germline loops: CDR1 MDHEN, CDR2 SYDVKM. V was clipped by 4 bases and J by 0 bases, with 13 bases between them. The CDR3 sequence is 16 residues long. The CDR3 is CASSYRDITSNQPQHF. The CDR3 DNA follows: TGTGCCAGCAGTTACAGGGACATAACTAGCAATCAGCCCCAGCATTTT.

The chain joins TRBV19 to TRBJ2-7, with 11 positions matching TRBD2. The CDR3 is made up of 15 amino acids. V gave up 7 bases and J gave up 4 bases; unmatched junction bases: 9. Germline lookup yields CDR1 LNHDA and CDR2 SQIVND (reference sequence). In DNA, the CDR3 is TGTGCCAGTACCTCTACTAGCGGGAGTTATTACGAGCAGTACTTC. Residues: CASTSTSGSYYEQYF.

The chain uses TRBV5-5 and TRBJ2-1; D perhaps matches TRBD1 (6 bases). The CDR3 totals 16 residues. CDR1 is SGHKS and CDR2 is YYEKEE in the germline V gene (reference sequence). With 2 bases removed from V and 4 bases from J, the gap between germline ends came to 16 bases. CDR3 coding DNA: TGTGCCAGCAGCTTAATATACCTGCAGGGGTACAATGAGCAGTTCTTC. It encodes CASSLIYLQGYNEQFF.

This chain links TRBV11-2 with TRBJ2-7; D may be TRBD2 (5 bases). Germline V gene sequence: CDR1 SGHAT, CDR2 FQNNGV. V lost 5 bases and J 3 bases, leaving 14 bases between the germline ends. This CDR3 has 14 amino acids. The CDR3 is CASSLAAGYYEQYF. For the CDR3, the DNA is TGTGCCAGCAGCCTAGCTGCCGGTTACTACGAGCAGTACTTC.

The chain recombines TRBV28 with TRBJ2-7; 8 nucleotides agree with TRBD2. Trimming at V came to 11 bases and at J to 9 bases, leaving 12 bases not matched to a gene. Per the germline V gene, CDR1 is MDHEN and CDR2 is SYDVKM. The CDR3 has 12 amino acids. CDR3 DNA sequence: TGTGCCTCGGGACTAGGGGAGGTCGGGCAGTACTTC. This encodes CASGLGEVGQYF.

CDR3 region: CASSLSQGNTEAFF. The CDR3 DNA reads as TGTGCCAGCAGTTTATCCCAGGGGAACACTGAAGCTTTCTTT. The chain employs TRBV27 and TRBJ1-1; tentative D call: TRBD1 (5 bases). The germline V and J ends were trimmed by 0 bases and 1 base, with 6 bases remaining between them. The CDR3 runs 14 residues. CDR1 MNHEY and CDR2 SMNVEV come from the germline V gene (reference sequence).

This clone was seen more than once but under ten times. V is TRBV4-2 and J is TRBJ2-1; TRBD2 agrees at 9 bases. CDR1 is LGHNA and CDR2 is YNFKEQ in the germline V gene. Losses at the gene ends were 0 bases for V and 6 bases for J; bases not matched to a gene: 6. This CDR3 region has 16 residues. The DNA for the CDR3 is TGTGCCAGCAGCCAAGAATGGGGACTAGCAGGCAATGAGCAGTTCTTC. This gives the protein CASSQEWGLAGNEQFF.

This chain links TRBV19 with TRBJ1-5, with TRBD1 matching over 7 bases. There are 14 residues in the CDR3. Germline CDR1 LNHDA, CDR2 SQIVND (reference sequence). V dropped 10 bases and J dropped 5; count of bases not matched to a gene: 11. CDR3 sequence (DNA): TGTGCCACTCTGGACAGGCGTCACGATCAGCCCCAGCATTTT. Its protein is CATLDRRHDQPQHF.

The J gene is TRBJ2-3, the V gene TRBV5-1, with D possibly matching TRBD2 (6 bases). The V gene lost 0 bases and the J gene lost 5 bases, with 13 bases spanning the gap. The germline V gene has CDR1 SGHRS and CDR2 YFSETQ. This CDR3 contains 15 residues. CDR3 nucleotide sequence: TGCGCCAGCAGCTTGGGGACCCGGAGGGGAGATACGCAGTATTTT. This gives the protein CASSLGTRRGDTQYF.

A few counts support this clone. The rearrangement uses TRBV10-1 and TRBJ1-1; weak D call: TRBD1 (5 bases). Germline V gives CDR1 WNHNN, CDR2 SYGVQD (reference sequence). The CDR3 has 13 residues. V was cut by 6 bases and J by 0 bases, with 8 bases left in between. The CDR3 DNA reads as TGCGCCAGCAGACAGGAGATGAACACTGAAGCTTTCTTT. Translating gives CASRQEMNTEAFF.

The chain carries TRBV27 and TRBJ2-3; TRBD2 matches 16 bases. V was clipped by 5 bases and J by 9 bases; unmatched bases: 14. Germline values: CDR1 MNHEY, CDR2 SMNVEV (reference sequence). The CDR3 runs to 18 residues. For the CDR3, the DNA is TGTGCCAGCAGTCCGGGACTAGCGGGAGGGCCTTATCTGATGACGCAGTATTTT. This sequence encodes CASSPGLAGGPYLMTQYF.

This clone was seen only a few times. The V gene is TRBV24-1, the J gene TRBJ2-1; 10 bases agree with TRBD2. Losses at the gene ends were 4 bases for V and 6 bases for J; bases not matched to a gene: 5. The germline V gene has CDR1 KGHDR and CDR2 SFDVKD. The CDR3 is 15 residues long. In DNA form, the CDR3 reads TGTGCCACCAGTGAACCGGGACTAGCGATCAATGAGCAGTTCTTC. It specifies CATSEPGLAINEQFF.

The rearrangement uses TRBV19 and TRBJ1-2, with D unresolved. The CDR3 spans 13 residues. CDR1 and CDR2 (germline): LNHDA, SQIVND (reference sequence). V lost 9 bases and J lost 3, with 14 bases in between. The CDR3 bases are TGTGCCAGCGGAGAGGGATCCCACTATGGCTACACCTTC. It codes for CASGEGSHYGYTF.

V usage is TRBV10-3 and J usage is TRBJ2-7; the D gene is possibly TRBD2 (5 bases). V was trimmed by 0 bases and J by 0 bases, leaving 9 bases between them. This CDR3 contains 15 residues. From germline, CDR1 is ENHRY and CDR2 SYGVKD. The CDR3 sequence is CAISESSGSSYEQYF. CDR3 coding DNA: TGTGCCATCAGTGAGTCGAGCGGTAGCTCCTACGAGCAGTACTTC.